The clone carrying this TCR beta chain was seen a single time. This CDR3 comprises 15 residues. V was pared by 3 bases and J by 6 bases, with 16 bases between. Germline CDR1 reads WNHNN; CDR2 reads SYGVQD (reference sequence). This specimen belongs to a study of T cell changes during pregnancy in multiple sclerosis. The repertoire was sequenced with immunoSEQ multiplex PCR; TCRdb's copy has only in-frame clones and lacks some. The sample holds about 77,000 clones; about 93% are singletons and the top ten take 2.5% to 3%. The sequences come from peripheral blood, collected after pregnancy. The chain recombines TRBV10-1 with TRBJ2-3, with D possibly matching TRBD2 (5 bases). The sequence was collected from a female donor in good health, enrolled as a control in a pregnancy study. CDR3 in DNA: TGCGCCAGCAGTGACCCCCGGGGATCTGGGGATACGCAGTATTTT. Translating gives CASSDPRGSGDTQYF.